This paragraph covers one T cell receptor (beta chain) sequence. Its antigen is not known. The entry originates in a study of Tregs in tolerant kidney transplant recipients. The study, taken as a whole, reports: Few patients were studied, so findings need validation in larger groups. No direct test of biological reproducibility was done here.

Unstimulated Tregs (CD4+CD25+CD127-) and CD4+CD25- non-Tregs were sorted from PBMCs. Data came from immunoSEQ multiplex PCR; TCRdb stores just in-frame clones and leaves some out. Found here are some 60,000 clones, approximately 82% of them singletons; the top ten hold roughly 5%. Material: CD4+ T cells from blood. The TCR was taken from a human donor in good health.

This CDR3 reads CASSLEGEEAFF. The CDR3 bases are TGTGCCAGCAGCTTAGAGGGGGAGGAAGCTTTCTTT. V gene TRBV11-3 combines with J gene TRBJ1-1, with a tentative D call TRBD1 (5 bases). V gave up 0 bases and J gave up 8 bases, with 7 bases separating them. Per the germline V gene, CDR1 is SGHNT and CDR2 is YENEEA. The CDR3 has 12 amino acids.